This TCR beta chain was retrieved from a study of blood T cell repertoires in COVID-19. Study background: Acute-phase and convalescent COVID-19 samples originated in the United States, Italy and Spain. Nucleic acid was either cDNA or gDNA, and it came from T cells, B-cell-depleted T cells, or PBMCs.

V was clipped by 3 bases and J by 8 bases; unmatched bases: 13. In germline, CDR1 is PRHDT, CDR2 FYEKMQ (reference sequence). The CDR3 spans 16 residues. This clone was found a few times. Per the authors' pipeline: The authors estimated nucleated cell counts from reference gene primer amplification. Clones were sequenced by immunoSEQ multiplex PCR, and TCRdb holds only the in-frame ones, with some missing. V and J calls and clone size are given by that table; D and trimming were obtained from the DNA. The profile shows over 85,000 clones, 72% of them singletons. The sample comprised peripheral blood. This chain links TRBV13 with TRBJ1-2, with TRBD1 matching 9 bases. This TCR was sampled from a woman aged 55 to 70 with acute or convalescent COVID-19. The CDR3 region has the DNA TGTGCCAGCAGCTTCACCCGGGACAGGGTCTGGCGCGGCTACACCTTC. The encoded protein is CASSFTRDRVWRGYTF.